The clone carrying this T cell receptor beta chain was counted many times. Molecular barcoding with unique molecular identifiers was used for the TCRbeta library. TCRdb re-called the PCR reads with MiXCR, one entry per CDR3 protein. This table holds tens of thousands of distinct CDR3 sequences, about 11% found once. This CDR3 region has 21 residues. Trimming at V came to 4 bases and at J to 4 bases, leaving 27 bases not matched to a gene. Germline loops: CDR1 SQVTM, CDR2 ANQGSEA. The sample is drawn from a study of T-cell reconstitution after alpha-beta-depleted transplantation in children. The input for sequencing was PBMCs from the stem cell graft donor, taken from the stem cell graft. The receptor was derived from a human donor who donated a stem cell graft to a child with chronic granulomatous disease. The rearrangement joins TRBV29-1 to TRBJ2-3, with 9 positions matching TRBD1. CDR3 in amino acids: CSVVARQGETKLQGGPDTQYF. The CDR3 region has the DNA TGCAGCGTTGTAGCGCGACAGGGGGAAACGAAACTGCAGGGTGGCCCAGATACGCAGTATTTT.